Presented here are 13 T cell receptor beta chains from one specimen sequenced in a study of Ad26.COV2.S vaccination and SARS-CoV-2 variants. As for treatment: around 19 received Ad26.COV2.S at low or high dose, single or two shots; about 5 received placebo; per-sample allocation not given. Sampling took place 63 days after the first vaccine or placebo injection. Generated by immunoSEQ multiplex PCR, the TCRdb table keeps only in-frame clones and is missing some. The data contain about 680,000 clones, around 92% of them singletons. Material: peripheral blood, obtained in a trial of Ad26.COV2.S vaccine versus placebo. The origin of the receptors is a person aged 18-60 years who received the Ad26.COV2.S COVID-19 vaccine or a placebo.

CDR3 loop: CASSLAETETQYF. The CDR3 DNA reads as TGTGCCAGCAGCTTAGCGGAAACGGAGACCCAGTACTTC. The J gene is TRBJ2-5, the V gene TRBV7-9; no firm D call. V was pared by 0 bases and J by 5 bases, with 7 bases between. This CDR3 has 13 residues. Per germline, CDR1 SEHNR and CDR2 FQNEAQ (reference sequence).

This chain uses TRBV27 with TRBJ2-2; D remains ambiguous. From germline, CDR1 is MNHEY and CDR2 SMNVEV (reference sequence). Trimming stripped 1 base from V and 1 base from J, with 7 bases between. The CDR3 consists of 15 residues. The CDR3 sequence is CASSLFLGNTGELFF. CDR3 nucleotides: TGTGCCAGCAGTTTATTCCTCGGGAACACCGGGGAGCTGTTTTTT.

The chain uses TRBV2 and TRBJ2-3; weak D call: TRBD1 (6 bases). Trimming stripped 5 bases from V and 2 bases from J, with 11 bases between. The germline CDR1 and CDR2 sequences are SNHLY and FYNNEI. The CDR3 has 14 residues. The CDR3 bases are TGTGCCAGCAGTACAGGGTTCGACACAGATACGCAGTATTTT. Amino acid sequence: CASSTGFDTDTQYF.

This clone was seen a single time. The CDR3 sequence is CASGPQQTQYF. CDR3 nucleotides: TGTGCCTCGGGCCCACAACAGACCCAGTACTTC. The J gene is TRBJ2-5, the V gene TRBV10-3; D remains ambiguous. V gave up 11 bases and J gave up 6 bases, with 13 bases separating them. The CDR3 sequence is 11 residues long. In germline, CDR1 is ENHRY, CDR2 SYGVKD.

The V call is TRBV7-9, the J call TRBJ2-3; 11 nucleotides align to TRBD2. The V segment lost 5 bases and the J segment 8 bases; nucleotides outside the gene matches: 15. CDR3 length: 17 residues. Per germline, CDR1 SEHNR and CDR2 FQNEAQ (reference sequence). CDR3 residues: CASSPGEGLAVGVTQYF. The DNA of the CDR3 is TGTGCCAGCAGCCCAGGAGAGGGACTAGCGGTTGGGGTTACGCAGTATTTT.

V gene TRBV6-5 combines with J gene TRBJ1-2; the match to TRBD1 covers 9 bases. Losses at the gene ends were 2 bases for V and 7 bases for J; bases not matched to a gene: 5. The CDR3 sequence is 14 residues long. In germline, CDR1 is MNHEY, CDR2 SVGAGI. CDR3 in DNA: TGTGCCAGCAGTTACCGGGACAGGGTCTCTGGCTACACCTTC. Translating it yields CASSYRDRVSGYTF.

The chain is built from TRBV6-2 or TRBV6-3 and TRBJ2-3, with TRBD1 identical over 7 bases. V trimming: 2 bases; J trimming: 4 bases; junction bases outside the gene matches: 3. The CDR3 loop spans 14 amino acids. The germline V gene encodes CDR1 MNHEY and CDR2 SVGEGT. The CDR3 DNA reads TGTGCCAGCAGTTACCCAGACAGGGCAGATACGCAGTATTTT. This translates into CASSYPDRADTQYF.

The chain uses TRBV24-1 and TRBJ1-2, with 7 bases fitting TRBD1. With 2 bases clipped from V and 7 bases from J, the junction kept 9 bases outside the gene matches. The germline V gene encodes CDR1 KGHDR and CDR2 SFDVKD. CDR3 length: 15 amino acids. The CDR3 loop reads CATSDSNLTGLGYTF. CDR3 bases: TGTGCCACCAGTGATTCCAACTTGACAGGGCTTGGCTACACCTTC.

The chain joins TRBV24-1 to TRBJ2-3, with D maybe TRBD2 (6 bases). Germline values: CDR1 KGHDR, CDR2 SFDVKD. The CDR3 runs 14 residues. V dropped 7 bases and J dropped 6 bases, with 16 bases sitting between them. The CDR3 protein is CATSGTPEPDTQYF. CDR3 DNA: TGTGCCACCAGCGGGACTCCCGAACCTGATACGCAGTATTTT.

The chain employs TRBV7-2 and TRBJ1-5; a possible D gene is TRBD1 (5 bases). V dropped 2 bases and J dropped 6 bases, with 20 bases sitting between them. Germline V gene sequence: CDR1 SGHTA, CDR2 FQGNSA. This CDR3 region has 17 residues. The CDR3: CASSLTPPGTRVQPQHF. CDR3 DNA: TGTGCCAGCAGCTTAACCCCTCCGGGGACCCGCGTTCAGCCCCAGCATTTT.

The CDR3 DNA reads TGTGCCAGCAATACGACGGTTCCTGGTGGCTACACCTTC. It specifies CASNTTVPGGYTF. The chain joins TRBV6-5 to TRBJ1-2; D ambiguous. CDR3 length: 13 residues. V was cut by 7 bases and J by 7 bases, with 16 bases left in between. From germline, CDR1 is MNHEY and CDR2 SVGAGI.

The chain recombines TRBV18 with TRBJ1-1; 7 nucleotides agree with TRBD1. The CDR3 spans 13 residues. The junction had 4 bases not matched to a gene; V was cut back by 8 bases and J by 1 base. Germline CDR1 and CDR2: KGHSH and LQKENI. This CDR3 is CASRGQANTEAFF. For the CDR3, the DNA is TGTGCCAGCCGAGGACAGGCGAACACTGAAGCTTTCTTT.

The chain is built from TRBV2 and TRBJ2-5; TRBD2 matches at 10 bases. V was clipped by 6 bases and J by 5 bases; unmatched bases: 12. This CDR3 comprises 16 residues. Germline V gives CDR1 SNHLY, CDR2 FYNNEI. The CDR3 sequence: CASRERGGPLRETQYF. CDR3 nucleotide sequence: TGTGCCAGCAGGGAGCGGGGGGGCCCCTTACGGGAGACCCAGTACTTC.